A single sample gave rise to the 21 T cell receptor beta chains below, sequenced in a study of control samples from healthy donors and cancer patients. Only in-frame clones appear in the TCRdb table, and some are missing; sequencing was by immunoSEQ multiplex PCR. Of some 200,000 clones detected, roughly 94% appear once; the ten largest clones hold more than 1.3%. The sample comprised blood. Source of these receptors: a man between 45 and 60 years old in good health.

The genes are TRBV28 and TRBJ1-2; D is undetermined. The CDR3 sequence is 12 residues long. Germline assignment: CDR1 MDHEN and CDR2 SYDVKM. V shed 6 bases and J shed 4 bases, with 9 bases lying between them. CDR3: CASSLYIYGYTF. The CDR3 nucleotides read TGTGCCAGCAGCCTCTACATCTATGGCTACACCTTC.

The V and J genes are TRBV12-3 or TRBV12-4 and TRBJ2-5, with D tentatively TRBD2 (6 bases). The CDR3 loop spans 13 amino acids. V gave up 7 bases and J gave up 4 bases, with 13 bases separating them. CDR3 loop: CASTQLAGETQYF. Written as DNA, the CDR3 is TGTGCCAGCACCCAACTAGCAGGAGAGACCCAGTACTTC.

This chain connects TRBV19 to TRBJ1-5, with 10 bases lining up with TRBD1. The V and J ends lost 6 bases and 1 base, in that order; junction bases with no gene match: 6. CDR1 and CDR2 (germline): LNHDA, SQIVND (reference sequence). The CDR3 length is 16 residues. CDR3 bases: TGTGCCAGTAGATCGACAGGGGGCGGAAGCAATCAGCCCCAGCATTTT. It translates to CASRSTGGGSNQPQHF. The full variable domain, in which reference TRBV19 and TRBJ1-5 provide the parts outside the CDR3, is DGGITQSPKYLFRKEGQNVTLSCEQNLNHDAMYWYRQDPGQGLRLIYYSQIVNDFQKGDIAEGYSVSREKKESFPLTVTSAQKNPTAFYLCASRSTGGGSNQPQHFGDGTRLSIL.

The chain employs TRBV28 and TRBJ1-5, with 8 bases matching TRBD1. Per the germline V gene, CDR1 is MDHEN and CDR2 is SYDVKM. This CDR3 region has 13 residues. V shed 3 bases and J 9 bases; nucleotides not matched to a gene: 4. For the CDR3, the DNA is TGTGCCAGCAGTTTTACAGGGGGGGGGCCCCAGCATTTT. This translates into CASSFTGGGPQHF. Filled out from reference TRBV28 and TRBJ1-5, the complete variable domain reads DVKVTQSSRYLVKRTGEKVFLECVQDMDHENMFWYRQDPGLGLRLIYFSYDVKMKEKGDIPEGYSVSREKKERFSLILESASTNQTSMYLCASSFTGGGPQHFGDGTRLSIL.

This chain joins TRBV7-2 and TRBJ1-5; unclear D gene. The CDR3 sequence is 13 residues long. Per germline, CDR1 SGHTA and CDR2 FQGNSA. V lost 6 bases, J lost 1 base, and 7 bases lay in between. CDR3 residues: CASSRRSNQPQHF. DNA for the CDR3: TGTGCCAGCAGTCGGAGGAGCAATCAGCCCCAGCATTTT.

J is TRBJ2-1 and V is TRBV6-5; D is unresolved. Germline values: CDR1 MNHEY, CDR2 SVGAGI. This CDR3 is 13 amino acids long. Between the trimmed V and J ends, which lost 6 bases and 4 bases, there was a span of 10 bases. The CDR3 DNA follows: TGTGCCAGCAGGGATGTTCCATACAATGAGCAGTTCTTC. As protein: CASRDVPYNEQFF.

As concerns this clone: Other DNA variants within this sample encode the same CDR3. This sequence joins TRBV5-1 and TRBJ2-1, with TRBD2 matching 11 bases. CDR3 length equals 15 residues. CDR1 SGHRS and CDR2 YFSETQ come from the germline V gene. V gave up 2 bases and J gave up 4 bases; unmatched junction bases: 2. In nucleotides, the CDR3 is TGCGCCAGCAGCTTAACTAGCGGGGGTTACAATGAGCAGTTCTTC. Its translation is CASSLTSGGYNEQFF. Looking up the rest from reference TRBV5-1 and TRBJ2-1 gives the full variable domain: KAGVTQTPRYLIKTRGQQVTLSCSPISGHRSVSWYQQTPGQGLQFLFEYFSETQRNKGNFPGRFSGRQFSNSRSEMNVSTLELGDSALYLCASSLTSGGYNEQFFGPGTRLTVL.

The V call is TRBV7-3, the J call TRBJ2-2; no firm D call. The V and J ends lost 1 base and 1 base respectively, with 1 base between them. Germline-derived CDR1 and CDR2 are SGHTA and FQGTGA. This CDR3 has 13 residues. This CDR3 is CASSLRNTGELFF. CDR3 nucleotide sequence: TGTGCCAGCAGCTTAAGGAACACCGGGGAGCTGTTTTTT.

The V gene is TRBV18, the J gene TRBJ1-4; TRBD1 aligns across 7 bases. CDR1 is KGHSH, CDR2 LQKENI, per germline. The CDR3 spans 14 residues. V lost 3 bases to trimming and J lost 8 bases; unmatched junction nucleotides: 6. The CDR3 is CASSPTGLREKLFF. CDR3 in DNA: TGTGCCAGCTCACCGACAGGGCTAAGGGAAAAACTGTTTTTT.

The rearrangement links TRBV6-5 to TRBJ1-1; D not resolved. Germline V gene data show CDR1 as MNHEY and CDR2 as SVGAGI. Trimming removed 6 bases from V and 9 bases from J, with 20 bases in between. The CDR3 covers 14 residues. CDR3 sequence: CASRFTLAESQAFF. The CDR3 bases are TGTGCCAGCAGATTCACGCTCGCGGAATCTCAAGCTTTCTTT.

The CDR3 spells CASSHSGTGELFF. CDR3 in DNA: TGTGCCAGCAGCCACTCAGGCACCGGGGAGCTGTTTTTT. The chain combines TRBV3-1 (or the pseudogene TRBV3-2) with TRBJ2-2; no firm D call. CDR3 length: 13 residues. CDR1 is LGHDT, CDR2 YNNKEL, per germline (reference sequence). V gave up 3 bases and J gave up 4 bases, with 6 bases separating them.

The gene calls are TRBV18 and TRBJ1-1; weak D call: TRBD1 (5 bases). Trimming shortened V by 8 bases and J by 2 bases, and 12 bases separated the two germline ends. The CDR3 runs 13 residues. The V gene's germline CDR1 is KGHSH and CDR2 LQKENI. CDR3: CASRGLLNTEAFF. In DNA, the CDR3 is TGTGCCAGCCGGGGCCTACTTAACACTGAAGCTTTCTTT.

The chain is built from TRBV30 and TRBJ1-2; D is perhaps TRBD1 (5 bases). The CDR3 totals 16 residues. Germline loops: CDR1 GTSNPN, CDR2 SVGIG (reference sequence). Trimming removed 3 bases at V and 8 bases at J, with 25 bases between. CDR3 protein: CAWSHRTRQPMGGYTF. In DNA form, the CDR3 reads TGTGCCTGGAGCCATCGGACCCGACAGCCTATGGGGGGCTACACCTTC.

The gene calls are TRBV10-3 and TRBJ1-1, with 7 bases that match TRBD1. V lost 11 bases to trimming and J lost 2 bases; unmatched junction nucleotides: 14. There are 15 residues in the CDR3. CDR1 ENHRY and CDR2 SYGVKD come from the germline V gene. The CDR3 region is CASRPSGQVNTEAFF. CDR3 sequence (DNA): TGTGCCTCGAGGCCGTCTGGACAGGTCAACACTGAAGCTTTCTTT.

The chain recombines TRBV6-1 with TRBJ1-2; D unclear. V was clipped by 1 base and J by 4 bases, with 4 bases between them. The CDR3 loop spans 12 amino acids. The germline V gene encodes CDR1 MNHNS and CDR2 SASEGT. The DNA for the CDR3 is TGTGCCAGCAGTGAAGGGGTCTATGGCTACACCTTC. It translates to CASSEGVYGYTF.

This clone was detected once. The chain joins TRBV6-5 to TRBJ1-1; D unresolved. The germline V and J ends were trimmed by 6 bases and 2 bases, with 10 bases remaining between them. The CDR3 totals 13 residues. Germline CDR1 MNHEY, CDR2 SVGAGI. CDR3 nucleotides: TGTGCCAGCAGCGGGCCGGTAAACACTGAAGCTTTCTTT. Translated, it gives CASSGPVNTEAFF.

The chain couples TRBV7-2 to TRBJ1-2, with a weak D call TRBD1 (6 bases). This CDR3 contains 15 residues. The germline gives CDR1 SGHTA, CDR2 FQGNSA. Between the trimmed V and J ends, which lost 1 base and 7 bases, there was a span of 16 bases. The CDR3 sequence: CASSLEGVVPSGYTF. The CDR3 coding sequence is TGTGCCAGCAGCTTAGAGGGGGTAGTCCCCAGTGGCTACACCTTC.

The J gene is TRBJ1-1, the V gene TRBV7-9; no clear D gene. V was shortened by 1 base and J by 3 bases, with 9 bases between the two germline ends. The CDR3 runs 14 residues. The V gene's germline CDR1 is SEHNR and CDR2 FQNEAQ (reference sequence). Here the CDR3 DNA reads TGTGCCAGCAGCTTAGTCGGCAGTTACACTGAAGCTTTCTTT. Protein product: CASSLVGSYTEAFF.

The V call is TRBV9, the J call TRBJ2-1; TRBD2 matches 9 bases. The CDR3 has 15 amino acids. Germline lookup yields CDR1 SGDLS and CDR2 YYNGEE. V was pared by 0 bases and J by 3 bases, with 1 base of the junction left unmatched. The CDR3: CASSVGGGGYNEQFF. CDR3 nucleotides: TGTGCCAGCAGCGTAGGCGGGGGGGGCTACAATGAGCAGTTCTTC.

The chain links TRBV5-1 to TRBJ1-1, with 7 bases matching TRBD1. V gave up 3 bases and J gave up 14 bases; unmatched junction bases: 16. Germline CDR1 SGHRS, CDR2 YFSETQ. The CDR3 covers 14 residues. CDR3 residues: CASSSGQRASKYFF. The DNA of the CDR3 is TGCGCCAGCAGCTCGGGACAGCGGGCGAGTAAGTACTTCTTT.

J is TRBJ1-5 and V is TRBV27; 7 nucleotides agree with TRBD1. The V gene's germline CDR1 is MNHEY and CDR2 SMNVEV (reference sequence). This CDR3 has 14 amino acids. Trimming cost V 6 bases and J 3 bases; bases outside gene matches: 5. CDR3 residues: CASSPGQVNQPQHF. For the CDR3, the DNA is TGTGCCAGCAGCCCTGGACAGGTCAATCAGCCCCAGCATTTT.